The following is a T cell receptor beta chain sequence with its context. A clone one base away is much larger, so this may be a read error. TCRdb processed the PCR reads anew with MiXCR; each CDR3 protein has one entry. Among about 510,000 distinct CDR3 sequences listed, around a fifth were seen once. This record belongs to a study of molecular identifiers for immune sequencing clone quantification. Germline V CDR1 and CDR2: SEHNR, FQNEAQ (reference sequence). The CDR3 length is 15 residues. Sorting recovered naive CD8 T cells on a CD8+CD4-CCR7+CD45RA+ profile. The receptor comes from a human donor in good health. Some libraries in this study had Jurkat cell RNA spiked in. The chain carries TRBV7-9 and TRBJ2-5, with TRBD2 as a possible D gene (5 bases). Sequencing was performed on naive CD8+ T cells from blood, with Jurkat cell RNA spiked in. Subset given: FACS-sorted CD8+CD4-CCR7+CD45RA+ naive T cells. This chain's CDR3 is CAGSLKLGRQETQYF. Written as DNA, the CDR3 is TGTGCCGGCAGCCTCAAACTAGGACGACAAGAGACCCAGTACTTC.